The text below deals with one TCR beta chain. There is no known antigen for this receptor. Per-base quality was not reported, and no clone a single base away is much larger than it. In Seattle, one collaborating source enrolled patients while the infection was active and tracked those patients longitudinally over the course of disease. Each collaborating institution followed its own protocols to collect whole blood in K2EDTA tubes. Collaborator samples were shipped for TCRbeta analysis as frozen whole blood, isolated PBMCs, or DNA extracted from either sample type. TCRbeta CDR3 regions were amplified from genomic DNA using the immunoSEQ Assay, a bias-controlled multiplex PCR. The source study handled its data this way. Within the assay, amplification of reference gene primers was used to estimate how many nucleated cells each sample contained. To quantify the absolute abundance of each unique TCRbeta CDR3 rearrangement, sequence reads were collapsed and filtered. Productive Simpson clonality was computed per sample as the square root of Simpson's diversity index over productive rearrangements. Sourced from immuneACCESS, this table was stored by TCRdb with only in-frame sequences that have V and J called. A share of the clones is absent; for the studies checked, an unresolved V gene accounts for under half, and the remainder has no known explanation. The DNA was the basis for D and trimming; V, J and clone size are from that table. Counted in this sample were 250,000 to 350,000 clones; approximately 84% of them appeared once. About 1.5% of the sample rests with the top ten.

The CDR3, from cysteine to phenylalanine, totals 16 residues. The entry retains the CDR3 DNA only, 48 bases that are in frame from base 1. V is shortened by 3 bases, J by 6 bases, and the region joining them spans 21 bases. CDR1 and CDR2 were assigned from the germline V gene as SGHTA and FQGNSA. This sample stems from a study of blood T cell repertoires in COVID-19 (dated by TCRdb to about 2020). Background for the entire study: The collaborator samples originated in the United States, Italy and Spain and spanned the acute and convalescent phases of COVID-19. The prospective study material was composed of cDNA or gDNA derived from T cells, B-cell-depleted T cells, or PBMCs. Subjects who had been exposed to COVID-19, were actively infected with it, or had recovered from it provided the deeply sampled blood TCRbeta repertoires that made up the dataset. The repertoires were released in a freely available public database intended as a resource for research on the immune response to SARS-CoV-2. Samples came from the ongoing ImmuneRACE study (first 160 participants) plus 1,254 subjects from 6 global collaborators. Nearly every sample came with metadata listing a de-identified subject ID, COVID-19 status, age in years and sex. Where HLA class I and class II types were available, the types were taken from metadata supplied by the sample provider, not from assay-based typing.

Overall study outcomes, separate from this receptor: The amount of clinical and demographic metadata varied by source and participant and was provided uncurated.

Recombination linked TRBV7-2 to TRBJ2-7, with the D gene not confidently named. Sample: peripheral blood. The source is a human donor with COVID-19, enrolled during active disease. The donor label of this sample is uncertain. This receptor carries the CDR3 CASSFTTYASSSEQYF. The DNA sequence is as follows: TGTGCCAGCAGCTTCACTACGTACGCGTCAAGTTCCGAGCAGTACTTC.